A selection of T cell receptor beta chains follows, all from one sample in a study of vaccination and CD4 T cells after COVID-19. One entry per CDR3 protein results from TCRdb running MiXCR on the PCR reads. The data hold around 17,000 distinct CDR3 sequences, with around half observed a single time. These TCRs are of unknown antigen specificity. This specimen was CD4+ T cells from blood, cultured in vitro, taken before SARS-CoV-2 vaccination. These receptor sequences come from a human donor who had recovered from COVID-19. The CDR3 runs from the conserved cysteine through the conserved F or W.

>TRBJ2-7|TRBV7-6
CASSDRDRMREQYF
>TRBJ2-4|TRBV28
CASSLWGQGEDIQYF
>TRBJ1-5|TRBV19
CASSEGPHQPQHF
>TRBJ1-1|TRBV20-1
CSATVRVAEAFF
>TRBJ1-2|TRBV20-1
CSARDPRTGDGYTF
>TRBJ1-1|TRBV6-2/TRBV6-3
CASKGPTRGGNTEAFF
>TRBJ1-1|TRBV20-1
CSARDRVNTEAFF
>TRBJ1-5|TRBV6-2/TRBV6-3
CATTRDRGIHQPQHF
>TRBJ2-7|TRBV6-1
CASRLAVGTGSSYEQYF
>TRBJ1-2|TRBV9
CASSTPGGKDYGYTF
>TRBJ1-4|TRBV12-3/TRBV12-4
CASSRQGGNEKLFF
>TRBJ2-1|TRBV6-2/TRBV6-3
CASRRGPAAGDNEQFF
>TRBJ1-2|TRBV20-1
CSAMTGNYGYTF
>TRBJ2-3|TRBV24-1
CATSDVGQGGPDTQYF
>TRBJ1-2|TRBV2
CASSEGVGGYTF
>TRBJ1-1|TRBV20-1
CSAAEGLGNTEAFF
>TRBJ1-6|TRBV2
CASSEIPPLHF
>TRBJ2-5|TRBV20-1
CSASMLRDFQETQYF
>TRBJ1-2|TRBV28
CASTTPGQTEGYTF
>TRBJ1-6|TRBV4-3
CASSQGIGGDSPLHF
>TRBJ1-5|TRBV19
CASSIPGAVTQHF
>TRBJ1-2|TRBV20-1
CSAITQGAPGYTF
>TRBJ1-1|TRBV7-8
CASSPRDRDTEAFF
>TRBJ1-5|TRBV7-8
CASSLARQPQHF
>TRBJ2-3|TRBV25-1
CASSEVDTQYF
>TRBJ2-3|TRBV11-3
CASSAGPTDTQYF
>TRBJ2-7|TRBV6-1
CASSALQGIYEQYF
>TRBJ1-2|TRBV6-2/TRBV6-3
CASSYRDLYGYTF
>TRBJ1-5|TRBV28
CASSGDSHQPQHF
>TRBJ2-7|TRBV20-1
CSASLRDKFSYEQYF
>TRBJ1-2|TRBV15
CATSADRVNYGYTF
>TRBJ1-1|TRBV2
CASRETGRTEAFF
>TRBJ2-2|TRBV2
CASSFDTSGGRANTGELFF
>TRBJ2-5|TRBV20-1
CSARGLVRETQYF
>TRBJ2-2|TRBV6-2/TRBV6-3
CATRASNTGELFF
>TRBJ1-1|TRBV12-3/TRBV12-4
CASKITGVNTEAFF
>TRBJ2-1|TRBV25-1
CASSGGLAGLGNEQFF
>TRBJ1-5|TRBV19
CASGPPRNSNQPQHF
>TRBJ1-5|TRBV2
CASSGQATYSNQPQHF
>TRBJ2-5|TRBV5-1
CASSLAQGVEETQYF
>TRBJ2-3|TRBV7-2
CASSLVGARGTDTQYF
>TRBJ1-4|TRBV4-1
CASSQGGSTTNEKLFF
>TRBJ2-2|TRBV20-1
CSARKGASGGRTNTGELFF
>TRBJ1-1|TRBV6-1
CARRGDKREAFF
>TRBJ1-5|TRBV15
CATSRDRLGPQHF